This T cell receptor (beta chain) was recorded in a study of persistence of HIV-infected CD4 T cells. Study summary: Up to roughly 200 mL blood was drawn at multiple time points; a couple of donors had single-time leukapheresis.

The trim removed 6 bases at V and 3 bases at J, leaving 7 bases unmatched. CDR3 length equals 15 residues. Germline CDR1 is ENHRY and CDR2 is SYGVKD. Note on this clone: What it recognizes is unknown.

Lysates of CMV-infected fibroblasts at around 9.1 ug/mL stimulated these cells. CD40L-negative CD69-negative CD45RO-high memory CD4+ T cells were sorted as populations depleted of antigen-responding cells. The immunoSEQ assay was version 4, run in survey mode. Sequencing was performed with immunoSEQ multiplex PCR; in TCRdb, only in-frame clones are kept and a portion is missing. The sample gives roughly 35,000 clones, less than 90% of which show up once; less than 2% is in the top ten. The rearrangement joins TRBV10-3 to TRBJ2-7, with TRBD1 identical over 11 bases. This TCR came from an adult man with HIV who was CMV-seropositive. The material sequenced was CD4+ T cells sorted from PBMCs after 18-hour stimulation, taken from a patient who received antiretroviral therapy. CDR3 sequence reads: CAISPKGTGGYEQYF. The CDR3 region has the DNA TGTGCCATCAGCCCTAAAGGGACAGGGGGCTACGAGCAGTACTTC.